The 22 T cell receptor beta chains below were found in one sample sequenced in a study of T cell repertoires in cytomegalovirus infection. Their target antigens are unknown. Using its own MiXCR run on the reads, TCRdb lists one record per CDR3 protein. The sample shows about 700,000 distinct CDR3 sequences, 30% to 35% of them seen only once. Sequences were derived from cultured PBMCs, sampled from culture after CMV antigen stimulation. The receptors stem from a human donor in good health (CMV status not recorded). Some clones in this sample may be carry-over from other donors' samples.

V is TRBV3-1 and J is TRBJ1-6; D is unclear. This CDR3 is 15 amino acids long. Deletions cut 4 bases from V and 6 bases from J, with 13 bases between. Germline V lookup: CDR1 LGHDT, CDR2 YNNKEL (reference sequence). The CDR3 sequence: CASSPVSGPNSPLHF. CDR3 bases: TGTGCCAGCAGCCCGGTGAGCGGACCTAATTCACCCCTCCACTTT.

This clonotype is a singleton in its sample. The chain uses TRBV7-2 and TRBJ2-1, with 10 bases aligning to TRBD2. J gave up 1 base and V 4 bases, and 16 bases lay outside the gene matches. Per germline, CDR1 SGHTA and CDR2 FQGNSA. The CDR3 contains 20 residues. In DNA form, the CDR3 reads TGTGCCAGCAGCTCTCGGACTAGCGGAAAGTACCGTAGGTCCTACAATGAGCAGTTCTTC. It yields the protein CASSSRTSGKYRRSYNEQFF.

V and J are TRBV19 and TRBJ2-3; 8 bases are a match to TRBD2. With V trimmed by 7 bases and J by 2 bases, 5 bases remained unmatched. The CDR3 consists of 14 residues. Germline V gene sequence: CDR1 LNHDA, CDR2 SQIVND (reference sequence). The DNA of the CDR3 is TGTGCCAGTACACCAGCGGGGGACACAGATACGCAGTATTTT. Residues: CASTPAGDTDTQYF.

The chain is built from TRBV2 and TRBJ2-2; D unresolved. CDR3 size: 15 residues. Germline CDR1 and CDR2: SNHLY and FYNNEI. V was trimmed by 7 bases and J by 1 base, leaving 13 bases between them. The CDR3: CASKPTVMNTGELFF. In nucleotides, the CDR3 is TGTGCCAGCAAACCAACGGTAATGAACACCGGGGAGCTGTTTTTT.

This clonotype was seen only a few times. This rearrangement joins TRBV6-8 to TRBJ2-3; unclear D gene. Trimming pared 6 bases from V and 4 bases from J, leaving 17 bases between. The CDR3 runs to 15 residues. Germline V CDR1 and CDR2: MNHGY, SAAAGT. This chain's CDR3 is CASRVSTFVADTQYF. CDR3 sequence (DNA): TGTGCCAGCAGGGTATCCACGTTTGTTGCAGATACGCAGTATTTT.

The table lists this clonotype with a few counts. This chain connects TRBV7-2 to TRBJ1-2; possible D gene TRBD1, 6 bases. V lost 1 base and J lost 8, with 20 bases in between. Germline V gene data show CDR1 as SGHTA and CDR2 as FQGNSA. The CDR3 extends over 16 amino acids. CDR3 sequence (DNA): TGTGCCAGCAGCTTAGGAGTGGGTGGAGGGGGTCGGGGCTACACCTTC. As protein: CASSLGVGGGGRGYTF.

The CDR3 loop reads CASSVGGIRNQPQHF. Written as DNA, the CDR3 is TGTGCCAGTAGTGTCGGGGGGATTCGCAATCAGCCCCAGCATTTT. The chain couples TRBV19 to TRBJ1-5; D is perhaps TRBD1 (5 bases). V shed 5 bases and J shed 2 bases, with 13 bases lying between them. Per the germline V gene, CDR1 is LNHDA and CDR2 is SQIVND (reference sequence). The CDR3 is made up of 15 amino acids.

The sample holds a few counts of this clonotype. The chain combines TRBV2 with TRBJ1-3; unclear D gene. The CDR3 is 15 amino acids. CDR1 and CDR2 from the germline V gene are SNHLY and FYNNEI. V gave up 6 bases and J gave up 2 bases, with 14 bases separating them. In DNA form, the CDR3 reads TGTGCCAGCAGGAAGGCGGAGACTCCTGGAAACACCATATATTTT. Encoded protein: CASRKAETPGNTIYF. Based on the CDR3 plus reference TRBV2 and TRBJ1-3, the full variable domain is EPEVTQTPSHQVTQMGQEVILRCVPISNHLYFYWYRQILGQKVEFLVSFYNNEISEKSEIFDDQFSVERPDGSNFTLKIRSTKLEDSAMYFCASRKAETPGNTIYFGEGSWLTVV.

The chain recombines TRBV12-3 or TRBV12-4 with TRBJ1-5; D uncertain. V was shortened by 2 bases and J by 7 bases, with 15 bases between the two germline ends. The CDR3 contains 15 residues. The CDR3 loop is CASSLRAGGQQPQHF. CDR3 bases: TGTGCCAGCAGTTTAAGAGCGGGAGGGCAACAGCCCCAGCATTTT.

This clonotype came up once. The chain combines TRBV19 with TRBJ2-2; the D is unclear. Germline CDR1 reads LNHDA; CDR2 reads SQIVND (reference sequence). CDR3 length: 17 residues. V dropped 4 bases and J dropped 0 bases, with 15 bases sitting between them. For the CDR3, the DNA is TGTGCCAGTAGTACCGCTTCGATGTTCCCGAACACCGGGGAGCTGTTTTTT. Translating gives CASSTASMFPNTGELFF. The variable domain in full, completed from reference TRBV19 and TRBJ2-2, reads DGGITQSPKYLFRKEGQNVTLSCEQNLNHDAMYWYRQDPGQGLRLIYYSQIVNDFQKGDIAEGYSVSREKKESFPLTVTSAQKNPTAFYLCASSTASMFPNTGELFFGEGSRLTVL.

This clonotype was seen a few times. The J gene is TRBJ2-3, the V gene TRBV2; TRBD1 is a possible D gene (5 bases). The CDR3 sequence is 11 residues long. Per the germline V gene, CDR1 is SNHLY and CDR2 is FYNNEI. With 9 bases removed from V and 5 bases from J, the gap between germline ends came to 9 bases. The CDR3 loop is CASTGQDTQYF. The CDR3 DNA reads as TGTGCCAGTACAGGTCAAGATACGCAGTATTTT.

A remark on this clonotype: A much larger clone differs by one base, so this may be a read error. The genes are TRBV12-3 or TRBV12-4 and TRBJ1-5; 7 nucleotides agree with TRBD1. The CDR3 spans 16 residues. Trimming removed 6 bases from V and 0 bases from J; junction bases left unmatched: 8. The CDR3 sequence is CASRTRQGYSNQPQHF. In DNA, the CDR3 is TGTGCCAGCAGAACGAGACAGGGCTATAGCAATCAGCCCCAGCATTTT.

Note on this clonotype: A much larger clone differs by one base, so this may be a read error. The chain joins TRBV7-2 to TRBJ1-2; no clear D gene. The CDR3 contains 15 residues. The germline V gene has CDR1 SGHTA and CDR2 FQGNSA. The CDR3, as DNA: TGTGCCAGCGGCTTAGTGGTCAGCTCTAACTATGGCTACACCTTC. Translation gives CASGLVVSSNYGYTF. Combining the CDR3 with reference TRBV7-2 and TRBJ1-2 gives the whole variable domain GAGVSQSPSNKVTEKGKDVELRCDPISGHTALYWYRQSLGQGLEFLIYFQGNSAPDKSGLPSDRFSAERTGGSVSTLTIQRTQQEDSAVYLCASGLVVSSNYGYTFGSGTRLTVV.

This clonotype was picked up many times. The V gene is TRBV7-9, the J gene TRBJ2-3; the match to TRBD2 covers 13 bases. Trimming at V came to 5 bases and at J to 4 bases, leaving 3 bases not matched to a gene. The CDR3 spans 15 residues. CDR1 SEHNR and CDR2 FQNEAQ come from the germline V gene (reference sequence). Here the CDR3 reads CASSRGLAGADTQYF. Here the CDR3 DNA reads TGTGCCAGCAGCCGAGGACTAGCGGGAGCAGATACGCAGTATTTT.

This clonotype was found many times. The gene calls are TRBV5-6 and TRBJ1-2; D gene uncertain. The CDR3 spans 15 residues. The germline V gene encodes CDR1 SGHDT and CDR2 YYEEEE. V lost 4 bases to trimming and J lost 2 bases, with 15 bases between them. The CDR3 loop reads CASSPQRAENYGYTF. The CDR3 region has the DNA TGTGCCAGCAGCCCCCAACGTGCCGAGAACTATGGCTACACCTTC.

The chain is built from TRBV3-1 and TRBJ1-2, with a tentative D call TRBD1 (5 bases). Germline CDR1 LGHDT, CDR2 YNNKEL (reference sequence). Trimming removed 2 bases at V and 0 bases at J, with 7 bases between. The CDR3 is made up of 14 amino acids. The CDR3 DNA reads TGTGCCAGCAGCCAAAAGACAGCTAACTATGGCTACACCTTC. Protein sequence: CASSQKTANYGYTF.

This chain connects TRBV19 to TRBJ1-2, with a tentative D call TRBD1 (6 bases). Trimming left V 9 bases short and J 2 bases short, with 13 bases between. The CDR3 totals 13 residues. Germline V CDR1 and CDR2: LNHDA, SQIVND (reference sequence). DNA for the CDR3: TGTGCCAGCCAGGGACAACTGAACTATGGCTACACCTTC. Translating it yields CASQGQLNYGYTF.

Ten or more counts support this clonotype. The chain carries TRBV2 and TRBJ2-7; D is unresolved. Trimming pared 7 bases from V and 4 bases from J, leaving 11 bases between. Looked up from germline, CDR1 is SNHLY and CDR2 is FYNNEI. CDR3 length equals 12 residues. CDR3 bases: TGTGCCAGCACCCCCGACACTTACGAGCAGTACTTC. Translation gives CASTPDTYEQYF.

V and J are TRBV7-2 and TRBJ1-2; TRBD1 might be the D (5 bases). CDR1 and CDR2 (germline): SGHTA, FQGNSA. V gave up 6 bases and J gave up 0 bases, with 11 bases separating them. CDR3 length: 14 amino acids. As DNA, the CDR3 is TGTGCCAGCAGACCAGGGCCAGCTAACTATGGCTACACCTTC. This encodes CASRPGPANYGYTF.

This chain links TRBV7-6 with TRBJ2-3, with 7 bases that match TRBD1. The CDR3 consists of 16 residues. Trimming cost V 0 bases and J 7 bases; bases outside gene matches: 10. Germline V gives CDR1 SGHVS, CDR2 FNYEAQ. This CDR3 is CASSLARDSVQNTQYF. CDR3 DNA sequence: TGTGCCAGCAGCTTAGCCCGGGACAGTGTACAAAATACGCAGTATTTT.

This clonotype was observed many times. The chain joins TRBV7-2 to TRBJ2-7; 14 bases are shared with TRBD2. V lost 4 bases, J lost 4 bases, and 3 bases stayed unmatched. The V gene's germline CDR1 is SGHTA and CDR2 FQGNSA. The CDR3 is made up of 15 amino acids. The CDR3 DNA reads as TGTGCCAGCAGCTACGGGACTAGCGGGGGTTACGAGCAGTACTTC. Translated, it gives CASSYGTSGGYEQYF.

V gene TRBV12-3 or TRBV12-4 combines with J gene TRBJ2-5, with 11 bases matching TRBD2. This CDR3 is built from 14 residues. Trimming cost V 6 bases and J 4 bases; bases outside gene matches: 4. CDR3 sequence: CASSGTSGIETQYF. The CDR3 nucleotides are TGTGCCAGCAGCGGGACTAGCGGAATAGAGACCCAGTACTTC.